The source of this T cell receptor (beta chain) is a study of OX40 agonist ivuxolimab in advanced cancers. Profiled with immunoSEQ multiplex PCR; TCRdb holds only in-frame clones, not every one. The data show about 90,000 clones, roughly nine tenths seen once. Source: CD4+ or CD8+ T cells sorted from blood, taken in a trial of the OX40 agonist ivuxolimab. The source of this sequence is an adult with an advanced solid tumor such as melanoma, head and neck, liver or kidney cancer.

The CDR3, as DNA: TGTGCCAGCAGTTTTGTAGGGGCGGGAACTGAAGCTTTCTTT. It codes for CASSFVGAGTEAFF. This chain joins TRBV28 and TRBJ1-1; a weak D match, TRBD1 (5 bases). This CDR3 contains 14 residues. Deletions cut 3 bases from V and 5 bases from J, with 13 bases between. CDR1 and CDR2 (germline): MDHEN, SYDVKM.